These 13 T cell receptor beta chains were all obtained from the same sample, sequenced in a study of blood T cell repertoires in COVID-19. Data came from immunoSEQ multiplex PCR; TCRdb stores just in-frame clones and leaves some out. The profile shows approximately 240,000 clones, approximately 86% of them singletons. Sequencing used PBMCs or T cells enriched from blood (not recorded which). These receptors all stem from a woman aged 30 to 39 with acute COVID-19.

This clone was seen a handful of times. The chain recombines TRBV16 with TRBJ1-4; D is ambiguous. In germline, CDR1 is KGHSY, CDR2 FQNENV. The CDR3 runs to 13 residues. The V gene lost 3 bases and the J gene lost 5 bases, with 7 bases spanning the gap. CDR3 in amino acids: CASSHLYNEKLFF. As DNA, the CDR3 is TGTGCCAGCAGCCACCTCTACAATGAAAAACTGTTTTTT. The variable domain in full, with the rest retrieved from reference TRBV16 and TRBJ1-4, is GEEVAQTPKHLVRGEGQKAKLYCAPIKGHSYVFWYQQVLKNEFKFLISFQNENVFDETGMPKERFSAKCLPNSPCSLEIQATKLEDSAVYFCASSHLYNEKLFFGSGTQLSVL.

This sequence joins TRBV5-1 and TRBJ1-4, with 9 bases identical to TRBD1. The CDR3 runs 20 residues. The ends lost 4 bases at V and 0 bases at J; junction bases unmatched: 16. Germline CDR1 is SGHRS and CDR2 is YFSETQ. Written as DNA, the CDR3 is TGCGCCAGCAGCCCGGGGACAGGGCCTATCCTTAGGTCAACTAATGAAAAACTGTTTTTT. Its translation: CASSPGTGPILRSTNEKLFF. The complete variable domain, with remaining parts taken from reference TRBV5-1 and TRBJ1-4, reads KAGVTQTPRYLIKTRGQQVTLSCSPISGHRSVSWYQQTPGQGLQFLFEYFSETQRNKGNFPGRFSGRQFSNSRSEMNVSTLELGDSALYLCASSPGTGPILRSTNEKLFFGSGTQLSVL.

The chain couples TRBV5-1 to TRBJ1-3; 9 nucleotides line up with TRBD1. Per the germline V gene, CDR1 is SGHRS and CDR2 is YFSETQ. The trim removed 0 bases at V and 2 bases at J, leaving 9 bases unmatched. The CDR3 loop spans 18 amino acids. The CDR3 is CASSLASPQGAAGNTIYF. The CDR3 region has the DNA TGCGCCAGCAGCTTGGCTAGCCCACAGGGGGCGGCTGGAAACACCATATATTTT.

As for this clone: This sample also contains other DNA sequences that code for the same CDR3. The chain couples TRBV30 to TRBJ1-3; 7 bases are a match to TRBD1. V shed 2 bases and J 0 bases; nucleotides not matched to a gene: 4. Looked up from germline, CDR1 is GTSNPN and CDR2 is SVGIG (reference sequence). This CDR3 is built from 15 residues. CDR3 residues: CAWSRDSGSGNTIYF. The CDR3 DNA follows: TGTGCCTGGAGTAGGGACAGCGGCTCTGGAAACACCATATATTTT.

The gene calls are TRBV9 and TRBJ1-6, with D possibly being TRBD1 (6 bases). CDR1 SGDLS and CDR2 YYNGEE come from the germline V gene. The CDR3 contains 12 residues. Trimming took 3 bases from V and 8 from J, leaving 6 bases between them. The CDR3 spells CASSGQDSPLHF. CDR3 nucleotide sequence: TGTGCCAGCAGCGGACAGGATTCACCCCTCCACTTT.

This sequence joins TRBV6-5 and TRBJ1-2; 10 bases fit TRBD1. J gave up 2 bases and V 4 bases, and 4 bases lay outside the gene matches. This CDR3 contains 15 residues. CDR1 and CDR2 (germline): MNHEY, SVGAGI. CDR3 loop: CASSSTGGDNYGYTF. CDR3 nucleotides: TGTGCCAGCAGTTCGACAGGGGGCGACAACTATGGCTACACCTTC.

The chain is built from TRBV7-9 and TRBJ2-7; D might be TRBD1 (6 bases). V was trimmed by 5 bases and J by 7 bases, leaving 12 bases between them. This CDR3 comprises 12 residues. Germline V gene data show CDR1 as SEHNR and CDR2 as FQNEAQ (reference sequence). CDR3 sequence reads: CASSKQGWEQYF. CDR3 in DNA: TGTGCCAGCAGCAAACAGGGATGGGAGCAGTACTTC.

The chain recombines TRBV12-5 with TRBJ2-7; TRBD1 matches 9 bases. CDR1 is LGHNT and CDR2 is FRNRAP in the germline V gene. The CDR3 has 15 amino acids. V lost 1 base and J lost 2; bases outside the gene matches: 3. The CDR3 DNA reads TGTGCTAGTGGTTTGGGCGGACAGGGGACCTACGAGCAGTACTTC. Residues: CASGLGGQGTYEQYF.

The chain carries TRBV2 and TRBJ1-1; D is ambiguous. From germline, CDR1 is SNHLY and CDR2 FYNNEI. V lost 3 bases and J 0 bases, leaving 8 bases between the germline ends. This CDR3 region has 14 residues. The CDR3 loop reads CASSDQALNTEAFF. The CDR3 nucleotides are TGTGCCAGCAGTGATCAGGCCTTGAACACTGAAGCTTTCTTT.

This clone has a handful of counts. J is TRBJ1-1 and V is TRBV18; no reliable D call. Trimming removed 4 bases at V and 4 bases at J, with 13 bases between. The CDR3 has 14 residues. CDR1 is KGHSH and CDR2 is LQKENI in the germline V gene. Written as DNA, the CDR3 is TGTGCCAGCTCACTTCCTAGGAGGTCCACTGAAGCTTTCTTT. It specifies CASSLPRRSTEAFF.

A note on this clone: Other DNA sequences in this specimen translate into the identical CDR3. The chain uses TRBV9 and TRBJ2-7; D call uncertain. The CDR3 has 14 residues. V lost 0 bases and J 2 bases, leaving 9 bases between the germline ends. Germline V gene sequence: CDR1 SGDLS, CDR2 YYNGEE. For the CDR3, the DNA is TGTGCCAGCAGCGTAGCCCCAGACACCTACGAGCAGTACTTC. It codes for CASSVAPDTYEQYF.

This chain links TRBV18 with TRBJ1-5; no clear D. The V end was cut by 3 bases, the J end by 4 bases, with 7 bases between. CDR3 size: 13 residues. Germline V lookup: CDR1 KGHSH, CDR2 LQKENI. For the CDR3, the DNA is TGTGCCAGCTCACCGGCCCAAAATCAGCCCCAGCATTTT. Its protein is CASSPAQNQPQHF.

The rearrangement joins TRBV10-3 to TRBJ2-7; possible D gene TRBD2, 6 bases. With 0 bases removed from V and 1 base from J, the gap between germline ends came to 16 bases. From germline, CDR1 is ENHRY and CDR2 SYGVKD. The length of the CDR3 is 17 residues. Here the CDR3 reads CAISESPGREVSYEQYF. CDR3 nucleotides: TGTGCCATCAGTGAGTCTCCCGGTAGGGAGGTTTCCTACGAGCAGTACTTC.